The entry below describes one T cell receptor beta chain. These data belong to a study of OX40 agonist ivuxolimab in advanced cancers. Germline CDR1 and CDR2: SGHTA and FQGTGA. This CDR3 has 15 amino acids. The J segment lost 3 bases and the V segment lost 2 bases, leaving 3 bases of the junction unmatched. Only in-frame clones appear in the TCRdb table, and some are missing; sequencing was by immunoSEQ multiplex PCR. The sample lists approximately 64,000 clones, roughly 87% occurring once. Material: CD4+ or CD8+ T cells sorted from blood, obtained in a trial of the OX40 agonist ivuxolimab. The genes are TRBV7-3 and TRBJ2-7; 11 bases are shared with TRBD1. The clonotype was recovered from an adult with an advanced solid tumor such as melanoma, head and neck, liver or kidney cancer. DNA for the CDR3: TGTGCCAGCAGCTTATTCGGGACAGGGGGCTACGAGCAGTACTTC. Translation: CASSLFGTGGYEQYF.